This is a list of T cell receptor beta chains from one sample in a study of cytomegalovirus exposure and HLA in healthy donors. Using immunoSEQ multiplex PCR, the repertoire was profiled, and TCRdb retains in-frame clones only, with some absent. Of 200,000 or so clones listed, 70% to 80% are singletons. Sequenced input: PBMCs. Source of these receptors: a girl aged 2 to 10 in good health and CMV-seronegative. Both conserved end residues are part of each CDR3. The order of the fields is V gene, J gene, CDR3 protein.

>TRBV18|TRBJ1-2
CASSVANYGYTF
>TRBV4-1|TRBJ1-1
CASSQIKGMNTEAFF
>TRBV15|TRBJ1-1
CATSSRTGHSVF
>TRBV6-1|TRBJ2-7
CASRTGSYEQYF
>TRBV13|TRBJ2-7
CASSLVGTGAYEQYF
>TRBV25-1|TRBJ2-2
CASSESLTGELFF
>TRBV19|TRBJ1-4
CASRTLDGRTEKLFF
>TRBV2|.
CASSDGRYYEQYF
>TRBV10-2|TRBJ1-5
CASAQTGGSQPQHF
>TRBV27|TRBJ2-1
CASSLRTQLYNEQFF
>TRBV2|TRBJ2-7
CASNAGYEQYF
>TRBV30|TRBJ1-2
CVWSLTGRAGYTF
>TRBV7-2|TRBJ2-7
CASSLQRAYEQYF
>TRBV19|TRBJ2-7
CASSIGQGYEQYF
>TRBV29-1|TRBJ1-2
CSVVGRAGGYTF
>TRBV4-2|TRBJ1-2
CASSQDRGQGNYGYTF
>TRBV19|TRBJ1-1
CASSIDPSGQGGELATEAFF
>TRBV29-1|TRBJ1-1
CSVGTGGAKAEAFF
>TRBV7-2|TRBJ2-4
CASSDRGDIQYF
>TRBV5-6|TRBJ2-5
CASSFQWAGADETQYF
>TRBV5-1|TRBJ2-1
CASSLDVVGGNEQFF
>TRBV4-1|TRBJ2-1
CASSQGGTSGSSYNEQFF
>TRBV5-5|TRBJ2-5
CASSWGGALKRTQYF
>TRBV5-8|TRBJ2-2
CASSLRGGRADTGELFF
>TRBV11-2|TRBJ2-1
CASSLDRNNEQFF
>TRBV7-8|TRBJ1-2
CASSFNRLDGYTF
>TRBV6-5|TRBJ2-1
CASSYSLESYNEQFF
>TRBV29-1|TRBJ2-7
CSVPRVLRSYEQYF
>TRBV19|TRBJ2-1
CASSRAGASYNEQFF